Listed below are T cell receptor beta chains from one sample, sequenced in a study of T cell responses to AZD1222 COVID-19 vaccine. Repertoires were generated with immunoSEQ multiplex PCR, while TCRdb's copy carries only in-frame clones and drops some. The sample lists 80,000 to 100,000 clones, 70% to 90% occurring once. Sequences were derived from peripheral blood, sampled 28 days after the second AZD1222 dose. The receptors were sampled from an adult who received the AZD1222 COVID-19 vaccine. The CDR3 runs from the conserved cysteine through the conserved F or W.

J gene,V gene,CDR3 protein
TRBJ2-5,TRBV28,CATCTDRGLQETQYF
TRBJ2-5,TRBV7-3,CASSTGIQETQYF
TRBJ1-3,TRBV7-6,CASSLPRGDPSGNTIYF
TRBJ1-3,TRBV6-6,CASSYPQGTGNTIYF
TRBJ2-1,TRBV2,CASSVRDIIYEQFF
TRBJ2-3,TRBV19,CASAGTVSGYHGTQYF
TRBJ2-7,TRBV28,CASGREDRAYEQYF
TRBJ1-2,TRBV5-6,CASSLDYGYTF
TRBJ1-2,TRBV28,CASSAGTGSYGYTF
TRBJ2-3,TRBV4-3,CASSRGTSGTDTQYF
TRBJ2-7,TRBV20-1,CSGDRQSEQYF
TRBJ1-5,TRBV6-1,CASSEIRGSNQPQHF
TRBJ2-3,TRBV15,CATSSRMGTGVTDTQYF
TRBJ1-2,TRBV12-3/TRBV12-4,CASSLGGDGYTF
TRBJ1-1,TRBV5-8,CASSRDRAMNTEAFF
TRBJ2-5,TRBV20-1,CSASRRSQETQYF
TRBJ1-3,TRBV15,CATSRPTGNTIYF
TRBJ2-1,TRBV9,CASSGNEQFF
TRBJ1-2,TRBV18,CASSRGRDEATF
TRBJ1-5,TRBV6-2/TRBV6-3,CASSPSSDQPQHF
TRBJ2-2,TRBV5-1,CASSLAQTNTGELFF
TRBJ2-1,TRBV3-1/TRBV3-2,CASSQGRYNEQFF
TRBJ2-6,TRBV15,CATSREMVVFSGANVLTF
TRBJ2-7,TRBV2,CASSESGGFGAYEQYF
TRBJ1-1,TRBV2,CASRSSLNTEAFF
TRBJ2-5,TRBV7-7,CASSLVGGAGKTQYF
TRBJ1-1,TRBV12-3/TRBV12-4,CASGRDTEAFF
TRBJ1-3,TRBV4-2,CASSSLRGPGNTIYF
TRBJ1-4,TRBV5-1,CASSLATGQGEKLFF
TRBJ1-1,TRBV28,CASRLEQAKAFF
TRBJ2-7,TRBV19,CASSISSTAYEQYF
TRBJ1-2,TRBV19,CASSLTDNYGYTF
TRBJ1-4,TRBV4-2,CASSQELGNEKLFF
TRBJ1-2,TRBV4-3,CASSYWGQGARGYTF
TRBJ2-7,TRBV24-1,CATESGTGYTYEQYF
TRBJ1-2,TRBV28,CASFSNYGYTF
TRBJ1-3,TRBV9,CASSETGNSGNTIYF
TRBJ2-1,TRBV7-9,CASSLVGGGDEQFF
TRBJ1-1,TRBV5-1,CASSGPRGMNTEAFF
TRBJ1-1,TRBV27,CASGDLTGVRTEAFF
TRBJ1-6,TRBV20-1,CSASEVPNSPLHF
TRBJ2-7,TRBV4-2,CASSQDRRGAGYEQYF
TRBJ2-2,TRBV19,CASSSGPTNTGELFF
TRBJ2-2,TRBV2,CASSEERLYTGELFF
TRBJ2-3,TRBV27,CASSLRTSGDWGTQYF
TRBJ1-1,TRBV7-9,CASRWDSSSNTEAFF
TRBJ2-1,TRBV9,CASSGPGADYNEQFF
TRBJ2-7,TRBV12-3/TRBV12-4,CASSQEGTHEQYF
TRBJ1-5,TRBV7-2,CASSLDIYQPQHF
TRBJ1-5,TRBV3-1/TRBV3-2,CASSQDPGVAGQPQHF